The sample holds a few counts of the clone carrying this T cell receptor beta chain. These data originate in a study of blood T cell repertoires in COVID-19. Study-level information: Both acute and convalescent COVID-19 samples were obtained from the United States, Italy and Spain. PBMCs, B-cell-depleted T cells, or T cells provided the cDNA or gDNA that made up the material.

Original analysis: Reference gene primer amplification gave nucleated cell count estimates. The table came from immunoSEQ multiplex PCR; TCRdb's copy has only in-frame clones and leaves some out. V, J and clone size reflect that table, while D and trimming were determined from the DNA. The table includes 200,000 to 250,000 clones, 80% to 90% detected once. The material sequenced was peripheral blood. This TCR was sampled from a woman aged 55-70 years who had recovered from COVID-19.

The CDR3 sequence: CASSLGPTGGTGYTF. The CDR3 DNA reads as TGTGCCAGCAGCTTGGGGCCAACAGGGGGGACCGGCTACACCTTC. V is TRBV5-6 and J is TRBJ1-2; 8 nucleotides agree with TRBD1. Germline CDR1 reads SGHDT; CDR2 reads YYEEEE. V dropped 0 bases and J dropped 8; count of bases not matched to a gene: 9. This CDR3 region has 15 residues.